The rows below give T cell receptor beta chains drawn from one sample of a study of T cells in Graves' hyperthyroidism and ophthalmopathy. TCRdb used MiXCR to reprocess the multiplex PCR reads, holding one entry per CDR3 protein. The table lists roughly 740,000 distinct CDR3 sequences, about 15% of them singletons. Sequencing used blood. The origin of the receptors is a young man with Graves' hyperthyroidism. Each CDR3 is given without its conserved first and last residue. Each record gives: V gene, J gene, CDR3 protein.

TRBV7-2	TRBJ2-2	ASRSISGRAAGELF
TRBV20-1	TRBJ2-3	SAREPRQSDTQY
TRBV4-3	TRBJ2-5	ASSQGLASETQY
TRBV7-9	TRBJ2-1	ASSSIAGARNEQF
TRBV7-7	TRBJ2-7	ASSLGGGREQY
TRBV28	TRBJ2-7	ASRPDTSSYEQY
TRBV11-2	TRBJ1-6	ASSSRQGLVSYNSPLH
TRBV14	TRBJ2-1	ASSQQRELAAAYNEQF
TRBV30	TRBJ2-4	AWSVRGNIQY
TRBV12-3/TRBV12-4	TRBJ1-4	ASSHGTPAASLSEKLF
TRBV7-3	TRBJ2-2	ASSLDGGVTGELF
TRBV20-1	TRBJ2-7	SARLAGVFAEQY
TRBV7-2	TRBJ2-5	ASSLAARETQY
TRBV29-1	TRBJ2-3	SVPGSSTDTQY
TRBV5-6	TRBJ2-1	ASSTGQGVVEQF
TRBV10-3	TRBJ1-2	AISKGPRDGYT
TRBV6-2/TRBV6-3	TRBJ2-7	ASRTTGVEQY
TRBV7-4	TRBJ1-4	ASSLATDSTNEKLF
TRBV5-6	TRBJ1-4	ASSLAETGKNEKLF
TRBV29-1	TRBJ1-2	SVDRQGGGYT